This TCR beta chain was documented in a study of response to subunit inactivated influenza vaccine. Study-wide points: Authors suggested each seasonal flu vaccination may recruit only limited numbers of new T cells.

Via MiXCR, TCRdb re-called the RT-PCR reads, giving one row per CDR3 protein. Of more than 400,000 distinct CDR3 sequences listed, approximately 7.3% were seen once; the top ten hold around 12%. Remarks on this clonotype: Its antigen remains unidentified.

This CDR3 is 14 amino acids long. Deletions cut 3 bases from V and 4 bases from J, with 13 bases between. The germline CDR1 and CDR2 sequences are KGHSH and LQKENI. The sequencing here drew on PBMCs from blood, taken about 23 months after vaccination. This receptor was taken from a man aged 45-69 years who received an inactivated influenza vaccine. The rearrangement joins TRBV18 to TRBJ2-7; perhaps TRBD2 as D (5 bases). This chain's CDR3 is CASSPSSGQYEQYF. Here the CDR3 DNA reads TGTGCCAGCTCACCCTCGAGCGGCCAATACGAGCAGTACTTC.